This T cell receptor (beta chain) was sequenced for a study of T cell responses to AZD1222 COVID-19 vaccine. Germline V gene lookup returns CDR1 KGHSH and CDR2 LQKENI. The CDR3 has 15 residues. The V end was cut by 0 bases, the J end by 1 base, with 9 bases between. General study results and limits: The donor cohort was predominantly white British with a female majority, and clonal diversity may have been underestimated. Targeting of unmutated variant regions was reportedly seen in nearly half of spike-specific TCRs. Sampling captured repertoires only after the peak T cell response.

The method was immunoSEQ multiplex PCR; TCRdb's version includes in-frame clones alone and lacks a portion of them. The repertoire holds 150,000 to 200,000 clones, over 80% seen once, with 2.5% to 3% in the top ten. This clone was observed once. Its specificity is not known. The chain joins TRBV18 to TRBJ1-1, with D unresolved. The receptor comes from an adult in good health. Specimen: peripheral blood, collected on day 0 of MenACWY control vaccination. The CDR3 bases are TGTGCCAGCTCACCACCGGGCACCCAGAACACTGAAGCTTTCTTT. Translation: CASSPPGTQNTEAFF.